This T cell receptor beta chain was observed in a study of shared clonotypes between healthy human individuals. Positive CCR7 selection of CD45RO-negative cells yielded the naive CD8 cells, and terminally differentiated effector memory CD45RA+ cells were excluded. V was cut by 5 bases and J by 6 bases, with 11 bases left in between. The CDR3 sequence is 13 residues long. Looked up from germline, CDR1 is SGDLS and CDR2 is YYNGEE. Profiling relied on immunoSEQ multiplex PCR, and the TCRdb table lists in-frame clones only, not all of them. The table records about 2.1 million clones, roughly 93% of them present only once.

The sample comprised naive CD8+ T cells from PBMCs. The genes are TRBV9 and TRBJ1-4; D may be TRBD1 (6 bases). The receptor comes from a man between 18 and 35 years old in good health. Some clones in this sample may be carry-over from other donors' samples. CDR3: CASRGAGDEKLFF. The CDR3 nucleotides are TGTGCCAGCAGGGGGGCGGGAGATGAAAAACTGTTTTTT. The whole variable domain, remainder taken from reference TRBV9 and TRBJ1-4, is DSGVTQTPKHLITATGQRVTLRCSPRSGDLSVYWYQQSLDQGLQFLIQYYNGEERAKGNILERFSAQQFPDLHSELNLSSLELGDSALYFCASRGAGDEKLFFGSGTQLSVL.